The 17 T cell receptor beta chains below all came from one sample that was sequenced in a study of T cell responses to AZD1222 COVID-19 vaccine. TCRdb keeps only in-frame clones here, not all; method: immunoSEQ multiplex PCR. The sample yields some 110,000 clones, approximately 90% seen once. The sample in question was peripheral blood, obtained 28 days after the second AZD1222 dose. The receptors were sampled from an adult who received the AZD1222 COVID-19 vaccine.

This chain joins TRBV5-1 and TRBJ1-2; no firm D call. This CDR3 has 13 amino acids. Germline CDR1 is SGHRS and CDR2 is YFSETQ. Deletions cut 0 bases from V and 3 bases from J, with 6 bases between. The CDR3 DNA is TGCGCCAGCAGCTTGGATGCGGACTATGGCTACACCTTC. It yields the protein CASSLDADYGYTF.

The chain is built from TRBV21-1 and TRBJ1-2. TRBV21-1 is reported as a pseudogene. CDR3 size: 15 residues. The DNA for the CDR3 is TGTGCCAGCAGCAATCCCGGGAGGGCTAACTATGGCTACACCTTC. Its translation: CASSNPGRANYGYTF.

This chain's CDR3 is CASSRQGIEPLRTDTQYF. CDR3 bases: TGTGCCAGCAGCCGACAGGGAATCGAGCCTCTCCGCACAGATACGCAGTATTTT. V is TRBV7-6 and J is TRBJ2-3; TRBD1 aligns across 7 bases. The CDR3 is made up of 18 amino acids. V trimming: 5 bases; J trimming: 1 base; junction bases outside the gene matches: 15. The germline CDR1 and CDR2 sequences are SGHVS and FNYEAQ.

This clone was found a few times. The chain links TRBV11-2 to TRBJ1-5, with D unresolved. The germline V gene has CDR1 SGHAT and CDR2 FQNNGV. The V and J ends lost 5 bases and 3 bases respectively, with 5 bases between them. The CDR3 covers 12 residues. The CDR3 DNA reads TGTGCCAGCAGCCGCTCCAATCAGCCCCAGCATTTT. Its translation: CASSRSNQPQHF.

The CDR3 region is CAWSGGAGYGYTF. The CDR3 nucleotides are TGTGCCTGGAGTGGAGGGGCGGGCTATGGCTACACCTTC. The chain combines TRBV30 with TRBJ1-2; tentatively, D is TRBD1 (5 bases). Germline CDR1 and CDR2: GTSNPN and SVGIG (reference sequence). The V end was cut by 1 base, the J end by 4 bases, with 10 bases between. The CDR3 covers 13 residues.

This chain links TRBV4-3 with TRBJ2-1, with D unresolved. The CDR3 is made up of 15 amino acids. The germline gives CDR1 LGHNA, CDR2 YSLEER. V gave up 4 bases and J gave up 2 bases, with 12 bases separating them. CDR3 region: CASSPSWRTYNEQFF. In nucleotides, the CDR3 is TGCGCCAGCAGCCCGTCCTGGCGGACCTACAATGAGCAGTTCTTC.

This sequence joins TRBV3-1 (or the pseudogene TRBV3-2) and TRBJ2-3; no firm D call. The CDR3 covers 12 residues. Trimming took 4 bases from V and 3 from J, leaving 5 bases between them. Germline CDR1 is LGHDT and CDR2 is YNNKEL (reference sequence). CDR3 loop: CASSLATDTQYF. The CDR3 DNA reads TGTGCCAGCAGCCTAGCTACAGATACGCAGTATTTT.

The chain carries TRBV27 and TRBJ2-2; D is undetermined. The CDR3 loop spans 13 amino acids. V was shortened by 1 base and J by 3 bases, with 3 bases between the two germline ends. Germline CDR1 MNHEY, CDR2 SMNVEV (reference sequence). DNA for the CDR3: TGTGCCAGCAGTTTATGGGACACCGGGGAGCTGTTTTTT. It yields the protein CASSLWDTGELFF.

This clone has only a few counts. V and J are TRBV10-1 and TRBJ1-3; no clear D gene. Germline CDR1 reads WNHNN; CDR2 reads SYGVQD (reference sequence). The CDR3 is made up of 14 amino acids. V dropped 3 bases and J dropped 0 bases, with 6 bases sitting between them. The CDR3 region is CASSERSSGNTIYF. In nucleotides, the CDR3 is TGCGCCAGCAGTGAAAGGAGCTCTGGAAACACCATATATTTT.

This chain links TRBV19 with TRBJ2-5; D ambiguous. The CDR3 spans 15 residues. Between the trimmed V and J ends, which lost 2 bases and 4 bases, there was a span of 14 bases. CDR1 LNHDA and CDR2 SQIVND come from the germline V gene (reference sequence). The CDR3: CASSIPALERETQYF. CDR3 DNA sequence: TGTGCCAGTAGTATACCAGCTCTTGAAAGAGAGACCCAGTACTTC. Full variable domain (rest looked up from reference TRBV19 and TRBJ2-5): DGGITQSPKYLFRKEGQNVTLSCEQNLNHDAMYWYRQDPGQGLRLIYYSQIVNDFQKGDIAEGYSVSREKKESFPLTVTSAQKNPTAFYLCASSIPALERETQYFGPGTRLLVL.

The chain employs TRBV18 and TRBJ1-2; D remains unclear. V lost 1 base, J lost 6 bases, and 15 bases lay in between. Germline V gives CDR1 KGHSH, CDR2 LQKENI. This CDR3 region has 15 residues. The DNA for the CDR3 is TGTGCCAGCTCACCACGGGCCGCTTCCCGGGATGGCTACACCTTC. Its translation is CASSPRAASRDGYTF.

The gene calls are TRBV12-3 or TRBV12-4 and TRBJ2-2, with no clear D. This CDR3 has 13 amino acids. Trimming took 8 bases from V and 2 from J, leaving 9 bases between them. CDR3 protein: CASLEKNTGELFF. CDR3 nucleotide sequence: TGTGCCAGCCTTGAAAAAAACACCGGGGAGCTGTTTTTT.

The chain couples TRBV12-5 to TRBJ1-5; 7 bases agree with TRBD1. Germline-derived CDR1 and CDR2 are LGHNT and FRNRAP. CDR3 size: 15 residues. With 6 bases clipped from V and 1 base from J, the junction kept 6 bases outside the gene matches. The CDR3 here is CASGLGGLSNQPQHF. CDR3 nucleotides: TGTGCTAGTGGCTTAGGGGGCTTAAGCAATCAGCCCCAGCATTTT.

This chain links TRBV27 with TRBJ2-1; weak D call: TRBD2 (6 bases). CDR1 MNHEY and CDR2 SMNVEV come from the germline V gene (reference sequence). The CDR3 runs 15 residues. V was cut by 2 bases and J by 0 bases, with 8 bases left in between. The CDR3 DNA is TGTGCCAGCAGTTTAACGGGAGCCTCCTACAATGAGCAGTTCTTC. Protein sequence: CASSLTGASYNEQFF.

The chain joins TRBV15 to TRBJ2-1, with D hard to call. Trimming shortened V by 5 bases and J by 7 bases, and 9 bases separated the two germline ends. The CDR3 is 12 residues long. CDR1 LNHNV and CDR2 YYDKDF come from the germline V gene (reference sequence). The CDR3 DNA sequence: TGTGCCACCAGCCATGAGAAGAATGAGCAGTTCTTC. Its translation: CATSHEKNEQFF.

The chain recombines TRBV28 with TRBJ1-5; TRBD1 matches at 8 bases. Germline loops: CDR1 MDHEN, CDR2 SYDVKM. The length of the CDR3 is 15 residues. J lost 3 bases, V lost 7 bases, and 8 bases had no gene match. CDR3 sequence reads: CASTFVTGDNQPQHF. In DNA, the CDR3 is TGTGCCAGCACCTTCGTGACAGGGGACAATCAGCCCCAGCATTTT.

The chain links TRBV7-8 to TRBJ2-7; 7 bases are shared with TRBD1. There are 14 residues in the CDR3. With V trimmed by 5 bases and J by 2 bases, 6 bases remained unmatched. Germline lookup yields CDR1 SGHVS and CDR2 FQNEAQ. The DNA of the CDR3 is TGTGCCAGCAGCGCACAGGGGTCTCCCTACGAGCAGTACTTC. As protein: CASSAQGSPYEQYF.